These T cell receptor beta chains were read from a single sample in a study of beta chain features in type 1 diabetes. Repertoires were generated with immunoSEQ multiplex PCR, while TCRdb's copy carries only in-frame clones and drops some. The table has 200,000 to 300,000 clones, about 70% seen once. The material sequenced was naive CD4+ T cells from blood. The source of these receptors is a man aged 25-45 years in good health. The CDR3 runs from the conserved cysteine through the conserved F or W. The order of the fields is clone size, D gene, J gene, V gene, CDR3 protein, CDR3 DNA. A D gene is named only where the DNA matches it firmly. Where a row states a size, it is once, few, many or the class of an expanded clone; other rows omit it.

-,TRBD1,TRBJ2-7,TRBV18,CASSSQGQTRVHEQYF,TGTGCCAGCTCGTCTCAGGGACAGACAAGGGTACACGAGCAGTACTTC
-,-,TRBJ2-3,TRBV7-9,CASGEGTDTQYF,TGTGCCAGCGGGGAGGGCACAGATACGCAGTATTTT
-,-,TRBJ2-1,TRBV2,CASSQYYNEQFF,TGTGCCAGCAGCCAGTACTACAATGAGCAGTTCTTC
once,-,TRBJ1-1,TRBV5-8,CASSLMRGRTEAFF,TGTGCCAGCAGCTTGATGAGGGGTCGCACTGAAGCTTTCTTT
few,-,TRBJ2-7,TRBV30,CAWSVNDATQQYF,TGTGCCTGGAGTGTGAACGACGCCACGCAGCAGTACTTC
-,-,TRBJ2-1,TRBV30,CATRVSYNEQFF,TGTGCCACGAGGGTTTCCTACAATGAGCAGTTCTTC
-,TRBD1,TRBJ2-1,TRBV29-1,CSVTPLDRRSSYNEQFF,TGCAGCGTAACGCCGCTGGACAGGCGAAGCTCCTACAATGAGCAGTTCTTC
-,-,TRBJ2-7,TRBV7-9,CASSAPPGRQAYEQYF,TGTGCCAGCAGCGCACCCCCCGGTAGACAGGCCTACGAGCAGTACTTC
-,TRBD1,TRBJ2-7,TRBV29-1,CSARQGVNEQYF,TGCAGCGCTAGACAGGGGGTAAACGAGCAGTACTTC
-,-,TRBJ2-3,TRBV18,CASSRDIDTQYF,TGTGCCAGCTCGCGGGACATAGATACGCAGTATTTT
few,-,TRBJ2-5,TRBV11-2,CASRGGTQYF,TGTGCCAGCAGAGGAGGGACCCAGTACTTC
-,-,TRBJ2-1,TRBV29-1,CSVGGGANEQFF,TGCAGCGTTGGAGGGGGGGCAAATGAGCAGTTCTTC
few,TRBD1,TRBJ2-2,TRBV9,CASQTGQGFYGELFF,TGTGCCAGCCAAACGGGACAGGGATTTTACGGGGAGCTGTTTTTT
-,-,TRBJ2-4,TRBV7-2,CASSLVENIQYF,TGTGCCAGCAGCTTAGTAGAAAACATTCAGTACTTC
few,-,TRBJ2-7,TRBV7-9,CASSLALAAVSYEQYF,TGTGCCAGCAGCTTAGCGTTGGCGGCGGTCTCCTACGAGCAGTACTTC
-,TRBD1,TRBJ2-1,TRBV7-9,CASRRTGDGSEQFF,TGTGCCAGCAGGAGGACAGGGGATGGGAGTGAGCAGTTCTTC
-,-,TRBJ2-5,TRBV7-9,CASSLPQGGETQYF,TGTGCCAGCAGCCTACCACAGGGCGGAGAGACCCAGTACTTC
few,-,TRBJ2-1,TRBV20-1,CSASYNEQFF,TGCAGTGCCTCCTACAATGAGCAGTTCTTC
-,TRBD2,TRBJ2-3,TRBV30,CAWSVGLAGVDTQYF,TGTGCCTGGAGTGTAGGGCTAGCGGGGGTAGATACGCAGTATTTT
-,-,TRBJ2-7,TRBV2,CASAVGISYEQYF,TGTGCCAGTGCGGTGGGTATTAGCTACGAGCAGTACTTC
few,TRBD1,TRBJ2-1,TRBV10-3,CAISDPGTGRSVEQFF,TGTGCCATCAGTGACCCCGGGACAGGGAGATCGGTTGAGCAGTTCTTC
-,-,TRBJ2-3,TRBV7-2,CASSQEMGDTQYF,TGTGCCAGCAGCCAAGAAATGGGGGATACGCAGTATTTT
-,TRBD1,TRBJ2-5,TRBV30,CAWSRGQGAFETQYF,TGTGCCTGGAGTAGGGGACAGGGGGCTTTTGAGACCCAGTACTTC
-,-,TRBJ2-7,TRBV30,CAWRRKPYEQYF,TGTGCCTGGCGACGGAAACCCTACGAGCAGTACTTC
few,-,TRBJ2-5,TRBV29-1,CSVEILSETQYF,TGCAGCGTTGAAATTTTGTCCGAGACCCAGTACTTC
few,-,TRBJ2-7,TRBV27,CASSPLTRASYEQYF,TGTGCCAGCAGTCCACTAACAAGAGCGTCCTACGAGCAGTACTTC
-,TRBD2,TRBJ2-1,TRBV29-1,CSVEEIAGSWNEQFF,TGCAGCGTTGAAGAAATAGCGGGTAGTTGGAATGAGCAGTTCTTC
-,TRBD2,TRBJ2-7,TRBV30,CAVGRDYEQYF,TGTGCGGTCGGGAGGGATTACGAGCAGTACTTC
few,TRBD2,TRBJ2-7,TRBV7-9,CASSPQAGGTYEQYF,TGTGCCAGCAGCCCCCAAGCGGGAGGAACCTACGAGCAGTACTTC
-,-,TRBJ1-2,TRBV30,CAWSVKLANYGYTF,TGTGCCTGGAGTGTAAAGTTAGCTAACTATGGCTACACCTTC
-,-,TRBJ1-2,TRBV6-1,CASSESKYGYTF,TGTGCCAGCAGTGAATCGAAGTATGGCTACACCTTC
-,-,TRBJ1-2,TRBV30,CAWSSGTGYTF,TGTGCCTGGAGTTCAGGGACTGGCTACACCTTC
-,-,TRBJ2-1,TRBV7-2,CASRSRIHEQFF,TGTGCCAGCAGATCTAGGATACATGAGCAGTTCTTC
few,-,TRBJ2-1,TRBV29-1,CSVGQIHEQFF,TGCAGCGTAGGACAGATCCATGAGCAGTTCTTC
few,-,TRBJ2-3,TRBV29-1,CSVGTSTDTQYF,TGCAGCGTTGGAACTAGCACAGATACGCAGTATTTT
few,-,TRBJ1-1,TRBV30,CAWTPGTSNTEAFF,TGTGCCTGGACCCCTGGGACATCGAACACTGAAGCTTTCTTT
-,TRBD1,TRBJ2-7,TRBV6-1,CASSSRDRGPGEQYF,TGTGCCAGTTCCTCGCGGGACAGGGGGCCTGGCGAGCAGTACTTC
-,-,TRBJ2-4,TRBV28,CASSSLGTKDQNIQYF,TGTGCCAGCAGTTCCCTGGGGACGAAGGACCAAAACATTCAGTACTTC
few,-,TRBJ2-5,TRBV29-1,CSFGKLAGQETQYF,TGCAGCTTTGGGAAGCTAGCCGGACAAGAGACCCAGTACTTC
-,-,TRBJ1-4,TRBV7-9,CASSLVEEKLFF,TGTGCCAGCAGCTTAGTGGAGGAAAAACTGTTTTTT